One TCR beta chain is described in this entry. Its antigen is not identified. This record belongs to a study of blood T cells in healthy people across ages. Study observations and caveats: Nothing was known about donor CMV status, and this possibly confounded expanded clonotype changes.

A sample-barcoded 5' primer and a J-beta primer mix were used in a second PCR of roughly 7 to 12 cycles. Tags on each cDNA molecule came from a template-switch adaptor with 12 random nucleotides. TCRdb independently ran MiXCR on the 5' RACE reads; one entry per CDR3 protein. The top ten clones hold less than 2.5% of a sample with 1.5 million to 2 million distinct CDR3 sequences, roughly 50% of them seen once. The CDR3 consists of 11 residues. Trimming took off 8 bases at V and 9 bases at J, with 11 bases between the two ends. The clonotype was recovered from a woman between 40 and 50 years old in good health. The chain uses TRBV12-3 or TRBV12-4 and TRBJ2-1, with D hard to call. The sequenced sample consisted of blood. CDR3 in DNA: TGTGCCAGCGCCAGGATCGGTGAGCAGTTCTTC. It translates to CASARIGEQFF.